Listed here are 5 T cell receptor beta chains from one sample, sequenced in a study of beta chain features in type 1 diabetes. General study points: Significant though moderate, a shortening of TCRB CDR3s appeared in all four CD4+ subsets of Type 1 diabetes patients.

Expressed TCRB transcripts were sequenced because the entire RNA isolate underwent reverse transcription. Libraries were prepared by immunoSEQ multiplex PCR; TCRdb keeps only in-frame clonotypes and omits some of them. This table has about 270,000 clones, approximately 15% appearing once. For these TCRs, the target antigens are not known. Sequenced input: naive CD4+ T cells from blood. The source is a man aged 25 to 40 with type 1 diabetes.

This clone was detected only a few times. The V gene is TRBV11-2, the J gene TRBJ2-1; 10 nucleotides agree with TRBD2. The CDR3 consists of 15 residues. The ends lost 4 bases at V and 9 bases at J; junction bases unmatched: 9. CDR1 is SGHAT, CDR2 FQNNGV, per germline. This CDR3 reads CASSSAGGVRVEQFF. CDR3 nucleotides: TGTGCCAGCAGCTCAGCGGGAGGGGTCAGAGTTGAGCAGTTCTTC.

CDR3 bases: TGTGCCAGCAGCTTTTTAGCGGGAGGGTCTGAATACAATGAGCAGTTCTTC. Amino acid sequence: CASSFLAGGSEYNEQFF. The chain recombines TRBV5-4 with TRBJ2-1; 11 nucleotides line up with TRBD2. This CDR3 comprises 17 residues. Germline-derived CDR1 and CDR2 are SGHNT and YYREEE (reference sequence). The ends lost 2 bases at V and 4 bases at J; junction bases unmatched: 8.

Only a few counts were recorded for this clone. The gene calls are TRBV6-6 and TRBJ1-1, with D unresolved. Germline V lookup: CDR1 MNHNY, CDR2 SVGAGI (reference sequence). The CDR3 contains 14 residues. Trimming pared 0 bases from V and 0 bases from J, leaving 5 bases between. CDR3 sequence (DNA): TGTGCCAGCAGTTACTCGAAGCTGAACACTGAAGCTTTCTTT. Encoded protein: CASSYSKLNTEAFF.

The rearrangement uses TRBV28 and TRBJ2-7; possible D gene TRBD1, 6 bases. The CDR3 totals 15 residues. V dropped 1 base and J dropped 5 bases, with 15 bases sitting between them. Germline V gene data show CDR1 as MDHEN and CDR2 as SYDVKM. The CDR3 here is CASSLYREWSNEQYF. The DNA for the CDR3 is TGTGCCAGCAGTTTATACAGGGAGTGGAGTAACGAGCAGTACTTC.

This clone was seen just once. The V call is TRBV6-5, the J call TRBJ2-1; 8 bases align to TRBD1. The CDR3 is made up of 15 amino acids. V shed 3 bases, J shed 6 bases, and the junction held 7 bases outside the gene matches. Per the germline V gene, CDR1 is MNHEY and CDR2 is SVGAGI. The CDR3 DNA reads TGTGCCAGCAGTTATACCCCCGGGACAGGCAATGAGCAGTTCTTC. Amino acids: CASSYTPGTGNEQFF.